The 30 T cell receptor beta chains given below trace back to one sample, sequenced in a study of OX40 agonist ivuxolimab in advanced cancers. TCRdb's table, derived via immunoSEQ multiplex PCR, lists solely in-frame clones and lacks some. The table has about 80,000 clones, roughly 90% seen once. Specimen: CD4+ or CD8+ T cells sorted from blood, collected in a trial of the OX40 agonist ivuxolimab. The receptors originated from an adult with an advanced solid tumor such as melanoma, head and neck, liver or kidney cancer.

This chain connects TRBV5-1 to TRBJ2-2; D possibly corresponds to TRBD2 (6 bases). CDR1 SGHRS and CDR2 YFSETQ come from the germline V gene. V was trimmed by 3 bases and J by 4 bases, leaving 10 bases between them. CDR3 length: 14 residues. This CDR3 reads CASSWGVITGELFF. CDR3 sequence (DNA): TGCGCCAGCAGCTGGGGGGTTATCACCGGGGAGCTGTTTTTT.

J is TRBJ2-1 and V is TRBV30, with 9 bases aligning to TRBD1. Germline CDR1 GTSNPN, CDR2 SVGIG (reference sequence). The CDR3 has 14 residues. V gave up 7 bases and J gave up 1 base; unmatched junction bases: 5. The CDR3 here is CASMTGGSYNEQFF. The CDR3 DNA sequence: TGTGCCTCTATGACAGGGGGATCCTACAATGAGCAGTTCTTC. Using reference TRBV30 and TRBJ2-1 for the parts outside the CDR3, the full variable domain is SQTIHQWPATLVQPVGSPLSLECTVEGTSNPNLYWYRQAAGRGLQLLFYSVGIGQISSEVPQNLSASRPQDRQFILSSKKLLLSDSGFYLCASMTGGSYNEQFFGPGTRLTVL.

The chain is built from TRBV2 and TRBJ2-5, with TRBD2 matching over 11 bases. The J call is in doubt because the DNA end fits TRBJ2-7 better. There are 15 residues in the CDR3. The germline V gene encodes CDR1 SNHLY and CDR2 FYNNEI. CDR3 sequence reads: CASRVAGGGIYEQYF. The CDR3 region has the DNA TGTGCCAGCAGGGTAGCGGGAGGGGGAATCTACGAGCAGTACTTC.

The chain couples TRBV10-3 to TRBJ2-5, with 11 bases fitting TRBD1. CDR1 and CDR2 (germline): ENHRY, SYGVKD. The CDR3 covers 16 residues. V shed 8 bases, J shed 1 base, and the junction held 9 bases outside the gene matches. CDR3 nucleotide sequence: TGTGCCATCGGTTCCGGGACAGGGGGTAGCCAAGAGACCCAGTACTTC. Its translation: CAIGSGTGGSQETQYF.

The gene calls are TRBV5-1 and TRBJ1-3, with 8 nucleotides matching TRBD1. Germline V CDR1 and CDR2: SGHRS, YFSETQ. The V and J ends lost 0 bases and 0 bases, in that order; junction bases with no gene match: 5. This CDR3 region has 17 residues. CDR3 amino acids: CASSLAQGASSGNTIYF. CDR3 bases: TGCGCCAGCAGCTTGGCCCAGGGGGCAAGCTCTGGAAACACCATATATTTT.

The chain joins TRBV30 to TRBJ2-7; no clear D. V was shortened by 2 bases and J by 2 bases, with 13 bases between the two germline ends. The CDR3 spans 14 residues. Germline CDR1 and CDR2: GTSNPN and SVGIG (reference sequence). CDR3 region: CAWSYGGVTYEQYF. The CDR3 region has the DNA TGTGCCTGGAGTTACGGCGGCGTCACCTACGAGCAGTACTTC.

The chain couples TRBV6-6 to TRBJ1-2, with D possibly matching TRBD1 (6 bases). The CDR3 sequence is 13 residues long. V was clipped by 7 bases and J by 9 bases, with 18 bases between them. Germline CDR1 is MNHNY and CDR2 is SVGAGI (reference sequence). The CDR3 DNA reads TGTGCCAGCATCCGGGGGGCGAGCGATCGCTACACCTTC. Its translation: CASIRGASDRYTF.

The chain has TRBV14 and TRBJ2-1; no clear D. The germline CDR1 and CDR2 sequences are SGHDN and FVKESK. The CDR3 sequence is 11 residues long. V lost 5 bases to trimming and J lost 12 bases, with 11 bases between them. DNA of the CDR3: TGTGCCAGCAGCGTTTCCGGACGGCAGTTCTTC. Its protein is CASSVSGRQFF. The full variable domain, rest sourced from reference TRBV14 and TRBJ2-1, is EAGVTQFPSHSVIEKGQTVTLRCDPISGHDNLYWYRRVMGKEIKFLLHFVKESKQDESGMPNNRFLAERTGGTYSTLKVQPAELEDSGVYFCASSVSGRQFFGPGTRLTVL.

The J gene is TRBJ1-1, the V gene TRBV6-5, with D hard to call. Germline CDR1 and CDR2: MNHEY and SVGAGI. This CDR3 spans 13 amino acids. Trimming took 10 bases from V and 4 from J, leaving 16 bases between them. Here the CDR3 DNA reads TGTGCCACTGGAACAGCCCCCAGCACTGAAGCTTTCTTT. It codes for CATGTAPSTEAFF.

The V call is TRBV5-1, the J call TRBJ2-1; TRBD1 matches 8 bases. This CDR3 is 13 amino acids long. Losses at the gene ends were 4 bases for V and 8 bases for J; bases not matched to a gene: 5. The germline CDR1 and CDR2 sequences are SGHRS and YFSETQ. The DNA for the CDR3 is TGCGCCAGCAGCAAACCAGGGGGCGATGAGCAGTTCTTC. Its protein product is CASSKPGGDEQFF. The full variable domain, in which reference TRBV5-1 and TRBJ2-1 provide the parts outside the CDR3, is KAGVTQTPRYLIKTRGQQVTLSCSPISGHRSVSWYQQTPGQGLQFLFEYFSETQRNKGNFPGRFSGRQFSNSRSEMNVSTLELGDSALYLCASSKPGGDEQFFGPGTRLTVL.

V is TRBV30 and J is TRBJ2-6; TRBD1 agrees at 12 bases. From germline, CDR1 is GTSNPN and CDR2 SVGIG (reference sequence). V shed 3 bases and J 4 bases; nucleotides not matched to a gene: 7. The CDR3 contains 17 residues. The CDR3: CAWSAGTGGAGANVLTF. The CDR3 DNA reads as TGTGCCTGGAGCGCCGGGACAGGGGGCGCCGGGGCCAACGTCCTGACTTTC.

This clone has just one count. The chain joins TRBV7-2 to TRBJ1-2, with D unclear. V dropped 2 bases and J dropped 4 bases, with 5 bases sitting between them. From germline, CDR1 is SGHTA and CDR2 FQGNSA. The length of the CDR3 is 12 residues. CDR3 residues: CASSLRVYGYTF. In DNA, the CDR3 is TGTGCCAGCAGCTTAAGGGTCTATGGCTACACCTTC.

This clone is a singleton in its sample. The chain combines TRBV2 with TRBJ2-2, with 9 positions matching TRBD2. The CDR3 sequence is 17 residues long. CDR1 is SNHLY and CDR2 is FYNNEI in the germline V gene. The J segment lost 5 bases and the V segment lost 7 bases, leaving 14 bases of the junction unmatched. This chain's CDR3 is CASKVSGGTFRTGELFF. The CDR3 DNA is TGTGCCAGCAAAGTTAGCGGGGGCACCTTTAGGACCGGGGAGCTGTTTTTT.

The gene calls are TRBV5-1 and TRBJ2-7, with D hard to call. This CDR3 is built from 14 residues. Germline V CDR1 and CDR2: SGHRS, YFSETQ. Trimming left V 0 bases short and J 2 bases short, with 9 bases between. CDR3 loop: CASSLARIPYEQYF. For the CDR3, the DNA is TGCGCCAGCAGCTTGGCTCGGATTCCCTACGAGCAGTACTTC.

CDR3 coding DNA: TGTGCCAGCAGTCGGGACAGGGGGCTTGCTAATGAAAAACTGTTTTTT. It yields the protein CASSRDRGLANEKLFF. The chain joins TRBV25-1 to TRBJ1-4; TRBD1 matches 12 bases. The V segment lost 5 bases and the J segment 3 bases; nucleotides outside the gene matches: 4. This CDR3 has 16 residues. Germline-derived CDR1 and CDR2 are MGHDK and SYGVNS.

The chain combines TRBV5-1 with TRBJ2-1; TRBD2 matches at 14 bases. V lost 3 bases to trimming and J lost 5 bases; unmatched junction nucleotides: 1. This CDR3 is 15 amino acids long. CDR1 and CDR2 from the germline V gene are SGHRS and YFSETQ. The CDR3 bases are TGCGCCAGCAGCTGGACTAGCGGGGGGAACAATGAGCAGTTCTTC. This translates into CASSWTSGGNNEQFF.

The rearrangement uses TRBV7-2 and TRBJ1-5; TRBD1 matches at 8 bases. This CDR3 region has 15 residues. V shed 4 bases, J shed 6 bases, and the junction held 8 bases outside the gene matches. Germline V gene lookup returns CDR1 SGHTA and CDR2 FQGNSA. CDR3 in DNA: TGTGCCAGCAGCTCCCCCAGGGGGCTTGGTCAGCCCCAGCATTTT. Translating it yields CASSSPRGLGQPQHF.

With regard to this clone: This same CDR3 is encoded by further DNA sequences in the sample. CDR3 in amino acids: CASSPLSSYEQYF. The CDR3 coding sequence is TGTGCCAGCTCACCTCTAAGCTCCTACGAGCAGTACTTC. This chain joins TRBV18 and TRBJ2-7, with D unresolved. Per germline, CDR1 KGHSH and CDR2 LQKENI. This CDR3 has 13 residues. Trimming shortened V by 3 bases and J by 0 bases, and 6 bases separated the two germline ends. The full variable domain, rest sourced from reference TRBV18 and TRBJ2-7, is NAGVMQNPRHLVRRRGQEARLRCSPMKGHSHVYWYRQLPEEGLKFMVYLQKENIIDESGMPKERFSAEFPKEGPSILRIQQVVRGDSAAYFCASSPLSSYEQYFGPGTRLTVT.

The chain carries TRBV2 and TRBJ2-6, with D unclear. Germline CDR1 SNHLY, CDR2 FYNNEI. The CDR3 totals 17 residues. The V gene lost 2 bases and the J gene lost 0 bases, with 11 bases spanning the gap. The CDR3 DNA follows: TGTGCCAGCAGTGAACGGGTCTCGGGCTCTGGGGCCAACGTCCTGACTTTC. It translates to CASSERVSGSGANVLTF.

The J gene is TRBJ1-2, the V gene TRBV27; possibly TRBD1 for D (5 bases). V lost 8 bases, J lost 3 bases, and 22 bases lay in between. CDR3 length: 16 amino acids. Germline CDR1 MNHEY, CDR2 SMNVEV (reference sequence). The CDR3 sequence is CASGNRRGEGYYGYTF. The CDR3, as DNA: TGTGCCAGCGGGAACCGGAGGGGTGAAGGATACTATGGCTACACCTTC.

This clone was found a few times. The rearrangement links TRBV30 to TRBJ2-4, with D tentatively TRBD2 (5 bases). The CDR3 has 11 amino acids. Germline loops: CDR1 GTSNPN, CDR2 SVGIG (reference sequence). Trimming stripped 8 bases from V and 5 bases from J, with 10 bases between. CDR3 nucleotide sequence: TGTGCCGCGAGGGTTCAAAACATTCAGTACTTC. This codes for CAARVQNIQYF.

The chain joins TRBV30 to TRBJ2-1; no clear D gene. Looked up from germline, CDR1 is GTSNPN and CDR2 is SVGIG (reference sequence). V dropped 3 bases and J dropped 6 bases, with 18 bases sitting between them. The CDR3 runs to 15 residues. The DNA of the CDR3 is TGTGCCTGGAGCCCCTTAGAGTACTCTTCCAATGAGCAGTTCTTC. Translating gives CAWSPLEYSSNEQFF.

In its sample, this clone was seen once. This chain links TRBV6-1 with TRBJ1-5; D is ambiguous. V lost 5 bases to trimming and J lost 5 bases, with 13 bases between them. The CDR3 loop spans 14 amino acids. CDR1 is MNHNS, CDR2 SASEGT, per germline. The CDR3 DNA reads as TGTGCCAGCAGTAAGGTCGACAAAGATCAGCCCCAGCATTTT. Protein: CASSKVDKDQPQHF.

The chain has TRBV30 and TRBJ1-2; 7 bases map to TRBD1. Germline CDR1 reads GTSNPN; CDR2 reads SVGIG (reference sequence). After removal of 2 bases from V and 0 bases from J, the junction contained 15 bases not matched to a gene. The length of the CDR3 is 18 residues. The CDR3 DNA sequence: TGTGCCTGGAGTCCTACAGGGGCATCCCGCGGTCCTAACTATGGCTACACCTTC. It codes for CAWSPTGASRGPNYGYTF.

The chain couples TRBV7-2 to TRBJ2-2; D is unclear. Deletions cut 4 bases from V and 5 bases from J, with 11 bases between. Germline V gives CDR1 SGHTA, CDR2 FQGNSA. CDR3 length: 14 amino acids. The CDR3 region has the DNA TGTGCCAGCAGCTCGTCTCGGGTGACCGGGGAGCTGTTTTTT. Translating gives CASSSSRVTGELFF.

The gene calls are TRBV9 and TRBJ1-5, with a weak D call TRBD1 (5 bases). From germline, CDR1 is SGDLS and CDR2 YYNGEE. The V end lost 0 bases, the J end lost 2 bases, and 9 bases lay between the germline ends. The length of the CDR3 is 15 residues. CDR3 amino acids: CASSVGGVGNQPQHF. CDR3 DNA: TGTGCCAGCAGCGTAGGGGGCGTCGGCAATCAGCCCCAGCATTTT.

The chain uses TRBV6-1 and TRBJ2-1; 8 nucleotides align to TRBD2. Losses at the gene ends were 6 bases for V and 4 bases for J; bases not matched to a gene: 8. CDR3 length: 15 residues. Per germline, CDR1 MNHNS and CDR2 SASEGT. CDR3 sequence: CASSMSGGKYNEQFF. The CDR3 bases are TGTGCCAGCAGCATGAGCGGGGGAAAATACAATGAGCAGTTCTTC.

Written as DNA, the CDR3 is TGTGCCAGCAGCCCGAGGAGCCGCGGACGTAGCACAGATACGCAGTATTTT. It codes for CASSPRSRGRSTDTQYF. The V and J genes are TRBV5-6 and TRBJ2-3, with unresolved D. The CDR3 covers 17 residues. The germline gives CDR1 SGHDT, CDR2 YYEEEE. Trimming removed 4 bases at V and 0 bases at J, with 18 bases between.

The V and J genes are TRBV6-1 and TRBJ1-4; D possibly corresponds to TRBD1 (5 bases). Germline values: CDR1 MNHNS, CDR2 SASEGT. This CDR3 has 13 amino acids. V dropped 3 bases and J dropped 3 bases, with 5 bases sitting between them. CDR3 loop: CASSDRANEKLFF. Written as DNA, the CDR3 is TGTGCCAGCAGTGACAGGGCTAATGAAAAACTGTTTTTT.

The chain carries TRBV28 and TRBJ1-6; D is perhaps TRBD1 (6 bases). In germline, CDR1 is MDHEN, CDR2 SYDVKM. The ends were cut back, 6 bases at V and 0 bases at J, with 12 bases in the middle. The CDR3 covers 16 residues. CDR3 in amino acids: CASRPDRSSYNSPLHF. DNA of the CDR3: TGTGCCAGCAGGCCGGACAGAAGCTCCTATAATTCACCCCTCCACTTT.